These 2 T cell receptor beta chains were sequenced from one sample in a study of control samples from healthy donors and cancer patients. The table came from immunoSEQ multiplex PCR; TCRdb's copy has only in-frame clones and leaves some out. This table holds around 150,000 clones, roughly 89% found once. The source material was blood. All receptors come from a man between 25 and 39 years old in good health.

The chain links TRBV20-1 to TRBJ2-7; D uncertain. Germline V gives CDR1 DFQATT, CDR2 SNEGSKA (reference sequence). V was shortened by 5 bases and J by 7 bases, with 9 bases between the two germline ends. This CDR3 is built from 10 residues. The chain's CDR3 is CSAGIGEQYF. CDR3 nucleotides: TGCAGTGCTGGGATTGGGGAGCAGTACTTC.

The rearrangement links TRBV5-1 to TRBJ2-2; D remains unclear. This CDR3 is 14 amino acids long. V lost 6 bases and J lost 5, with 14 bases in between. Germline loops: CDR1 SGHRS, CDR2 YFSETQ. CDR3 sequence (DNA): TGCGCCAGCAAAGTGTCACCTTCTACCGGGGAGCTGTTTTTT. It encodes CASKVSPSTGELFF.